A selection of T cell receptor beta chains follows, all from one sample in a study of shared clonotypes between healthy human individuals. Method: immunoSEQ multiplex PCR; TCRdb's copy keeps in-frame clones and lacks some. The table records about 79,000 clones, 60% to 70% of them present only once. Sequenced material: memory CD8+ T cells sorted from blood. The source is a man aged 30 to 45 in good health. CDR3s include the opening cysteine and the closing phenylalanine or tryptophan. The size of a clone is reported for some rows only, either as once, few or many, or as a class for expanded clones.

>TRBV25-1|TRBJ2-7|NA
CASGHLAGEVGEQYF
>TRBV7-9|TRBJ2-4|few
CASSAPGLNSNQYF
>TRBV9|TRBJ1-2|NA
CASSVGGDSSYYGYTF
>TRBV25-1|TRBJ2-5|NA
CASSSETQYF
>TRBV18|TRBJ2-5|NA
CASSPRQADPRETQYF
>TRBV7-9|TRBJ2-5|few
CASSEEPKTTQYF
>TRBV29-1|TRBJ2-7|NA
CSVEGTGNGEQYF
>TRBV29-1|TRBJ2-1|NA
CSVGTGGYEQFF
>TRBV29-1|TRBJ2-5|NA
CSAPSLADQETQYF
>TRBV9|TRBJ2-1|few
CASSHMTSGYNEQFF
>TRBV14|TRBJ1-5|many
CASSQDNQPQHF
>TRBV29-1|TRBJ1-5|NA
CSVVGRYGQPQHF
>TRBV30|TRBJ2-6|few
CAWYRSSGANVLTF
>TRBV6-5|TRBJ2-2|NA
CATLPPGGSGELFF
>TRBV6-4|TRBJ2-1|NA
CASSAVGFPNEQFF
>TRBV7-6|TRBJ2-1|many
CASSPTREDNEQFF
>TRBV7-2|TRBJ2-3|NA
CASNEGPADTQYF
>TRBV18|TRBJ2-4|NA
CASSSGPFQYF
>TRBV9|TRBJ2-7|few
CASSVVDPVNEQYF
>TRBV2|TRBJ2-1|few
CASRGNSYNEQFF